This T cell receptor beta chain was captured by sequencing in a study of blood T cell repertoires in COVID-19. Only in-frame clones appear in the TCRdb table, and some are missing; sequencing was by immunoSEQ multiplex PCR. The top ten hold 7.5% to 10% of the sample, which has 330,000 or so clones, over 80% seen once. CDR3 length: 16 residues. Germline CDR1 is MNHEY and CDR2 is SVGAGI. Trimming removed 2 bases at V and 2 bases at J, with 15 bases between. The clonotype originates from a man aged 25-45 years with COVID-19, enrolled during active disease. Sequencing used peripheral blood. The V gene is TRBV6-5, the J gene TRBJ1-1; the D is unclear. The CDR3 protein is CASSYAHGGLNTEAFF. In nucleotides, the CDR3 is TGTGCCAGCAGTTACGCCCACGGCGGGCTTAACACTGAAGCTTTCTTT.